Given below is one TCR beta chain in context. This clonotype appeared many times. It has no known antigen specificity. Base qualities were left out, and no much larger clone turns up one base away. Sample time point, as interpreted from the label and publication: newly diagnosed GD, antithyroid drugs for less than 3 months. For both TCR sequencing and RNA sequencing, RNA was extracted from PBMCs using TRIzol. Graves' disease was diagnosed according to American Thyroid Association guidelines. Patients were recruited from an endocrinology department in Xi'an, China. Each patient gave approximately 10 milliliters of peripheral blood, collected in an EDTA anticoagulant tube. Ficoll Paque Plus density gradient separation was used to isolate PBMCs, and no further T cell sorting was done. An Agilent 2100 Bioanalyzer and agarose gel were used to check RNA quality, and a NanoDrop 2000 was used to measure RNA concentration.

The record originates from a study of regulatory T cells in long-lasting Graves disease (dated by TCRdb to the early 2020s). With respect to the entire study: In the newly diagnosed Graves' disease group, patients had been taking antithyroid drugs for less than 3 months. Patients with persistent Graves' disease were compared with patients with newly diagnosed Graves' disease using TCR sequencing and RNA sequencing of peripheral blood. The study was registered as a clinical trial and conducted in China. A total of 33 samples underwent TCR sequencing, from roughly 13 patients with persistent Graves' disease and approximately 20 patients with newly diagnosed Graves' disease.

Receptors were amplified or captured by multiplex PCR. The reads were generated on an Illumina HiSeq 4000. CDR3 regions were amplified by Arm-PCR with iRepertoire HTBI primers to construct TCR beta libraries. Before sequencing, the PCR products went through gel purification. As for the original processing: Gene usage analysis of CDR3 amino acid clonotypes relied on the approximately 68 TRBV and 13 to 15 TRBJ segments identified across samples. COPE and FqMerger were used to merge filtered high-quality paired reads into contigs. BLAST was used to align contigs to IMGT TRBV, TRBD and TRBJ reference genes, and CDR3 was defined according to IMGT. Clonotypes above 0.1% frequency were classified as highly expanded clones. Shannon entropy served as the measure of repertoire diversity, while the Gini coefficient captured V-J evenness. A clonotype found in more than one individual was treated as public. TCRdb reprocessed the public reads (quality trimming at Q25 with fastp, clone calling with MiXCR) and kept in-frame beta chains. Entries are consolidated by CDR3 protein sequence, retaining the most common genes and DNA. TCRdb, not the authors, supplied the V and J calls. The sample table lists about 380,000 distinct CDR3 sequences, 15% to 17% of them with a count of one. Of the sample, 22% falls within the top ten clones.

Trimming removed 2 bases from V and 8 bases from J, leaving 18 bases between the germline ends. Including the terminal cysteine and phenylalanine, the CDR3 comprises 15 residues. The CDR3 DNA has 45 bases and is translated from base 1. Via the germline V gene, CDR1 is MGHRA and CDR2 YSYEKL. Results the study describes overall, beyond this receptor: Persistent patients shared more public clonotypes among themselves (more than 2,500) than newly diagnosed patients did (nearly 1,000). Persistent disease showed preferential use of TRBV28, TRBJ1-2 and TRBJ2-5, whereas newly diagnosed disease favored TRBV20-1 and TRBJ2-1. Lower TCR Shannon entropy and fewer highly expanded clones were observed in persistent Graves' disease patients than in newly diagnosed patients, which suggested clonal expansion. The authors noted that the small sample size was a limitation that may lower accuracy. Because the primary lesion, thyroid tissue, could not be accessed, the study looked at peripheral blood alone. Sequencing and analysis were limited to the TCR beta chain.

The starting material was peripheral blood mononuclear cells (PBMCs), obtained at new diagnosis, from a patient treated with antithyroid drugs. The chain uses TRBV4-1 and TRBJ1-2; possibly the D gene is TRBD1, per 5 matching bases. The clonotype comes from a female donor with Graves disease. The CDR3 sequence is CASSQIRDPREGYTF. The sequence in DNA is TGCGCCAGCAGCCAAATACGGGATCCCAGGGAGGGCTACACCTTC.